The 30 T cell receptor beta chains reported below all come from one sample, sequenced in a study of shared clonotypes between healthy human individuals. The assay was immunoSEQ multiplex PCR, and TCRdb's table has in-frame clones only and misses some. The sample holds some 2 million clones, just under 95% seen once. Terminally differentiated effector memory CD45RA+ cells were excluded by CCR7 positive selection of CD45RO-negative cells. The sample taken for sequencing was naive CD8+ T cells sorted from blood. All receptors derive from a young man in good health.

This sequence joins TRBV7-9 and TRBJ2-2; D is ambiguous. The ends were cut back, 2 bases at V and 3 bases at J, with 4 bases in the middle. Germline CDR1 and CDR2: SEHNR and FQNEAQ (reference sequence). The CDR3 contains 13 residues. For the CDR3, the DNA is TGTGCCAGCAGCTTACGGGACACCGGGGAGCTGTTTTTT. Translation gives CASSLRDTGELFF.

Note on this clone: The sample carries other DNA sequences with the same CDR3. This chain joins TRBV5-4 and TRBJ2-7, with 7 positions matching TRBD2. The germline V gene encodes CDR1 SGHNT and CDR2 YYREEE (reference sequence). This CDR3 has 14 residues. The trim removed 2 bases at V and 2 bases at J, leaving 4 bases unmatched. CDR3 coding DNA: TGTGCCAGCAGCTTCGGCGGGAGCGCCTACGAGCAGTACTTC. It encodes CASSFGGSAYEQYF.

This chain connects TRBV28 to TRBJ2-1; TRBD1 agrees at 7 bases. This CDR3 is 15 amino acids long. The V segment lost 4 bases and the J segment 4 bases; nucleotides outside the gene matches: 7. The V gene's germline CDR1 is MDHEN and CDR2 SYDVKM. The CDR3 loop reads CASSWTGDYYNEQFF. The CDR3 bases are TGTGCCAGCAGTTGGACAGGAGACTATTACAATGAGCAGTTCTTC. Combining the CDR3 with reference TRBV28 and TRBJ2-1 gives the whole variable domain DVKVTQSSRYLVKRTGEKVFLECVQDMDHENMFWYRQDPGLGLRLIYFSYDVKMKEKGDIPEGYSVSREKKERFSLILESASTNQTSMYLCASSWTGDYYNEQFFGPGTRLTVL.

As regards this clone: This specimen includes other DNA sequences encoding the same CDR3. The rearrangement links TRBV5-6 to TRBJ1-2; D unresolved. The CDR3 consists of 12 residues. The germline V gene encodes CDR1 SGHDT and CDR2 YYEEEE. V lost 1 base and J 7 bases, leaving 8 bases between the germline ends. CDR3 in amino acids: CASSLRGFGYTF. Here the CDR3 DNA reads TGTGCCAGCAGCTTGAGAGGGTTTGGCTACACCTTC.

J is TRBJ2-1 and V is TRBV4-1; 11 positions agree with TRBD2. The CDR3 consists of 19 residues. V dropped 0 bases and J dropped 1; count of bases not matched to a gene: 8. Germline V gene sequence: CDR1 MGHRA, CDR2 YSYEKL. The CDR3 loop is CASSQDPLLAGDSYNEQFF. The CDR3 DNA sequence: TGCGCCAGCAGCCAAGATCCATTACTAGCGGGAGATTCCTACAATGAGCAGTTCTTC.

CDR3 coding DNA: TGTGCCAGCACCGACAGGATTTTTGGCTACACCTTC. Amino acids: CASTDRIFGYTF. This chain uses TRBV6-5 with TRBJ1-2; possible D gene TRBD1, 6 bases. CDR1 MNHEY and CDR2 SVGAGI come from the germline V gene. V was trimmed by 7 bases and J by 7 bases, leaving 13 bases between them. The CDR3 has 12 amino acids.

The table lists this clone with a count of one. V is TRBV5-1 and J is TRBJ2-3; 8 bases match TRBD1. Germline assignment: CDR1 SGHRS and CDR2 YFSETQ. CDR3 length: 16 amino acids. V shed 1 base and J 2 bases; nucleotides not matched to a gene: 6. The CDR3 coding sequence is TGCGCCAGCAGCTTGACGGGACAGGCCGTCACAGATACGCAGTATTTT. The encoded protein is CASSLTGQAVTDTQYF.

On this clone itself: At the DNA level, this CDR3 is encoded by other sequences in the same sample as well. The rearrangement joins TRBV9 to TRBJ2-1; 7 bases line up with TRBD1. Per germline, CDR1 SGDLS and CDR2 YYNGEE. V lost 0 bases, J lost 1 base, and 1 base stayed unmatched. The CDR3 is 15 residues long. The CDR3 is CASSVDRGSYNEQFF. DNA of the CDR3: TGTGCCAGCAGCGTAGACAGGGGTTCCTACAATGAGCAGTTCTTC.

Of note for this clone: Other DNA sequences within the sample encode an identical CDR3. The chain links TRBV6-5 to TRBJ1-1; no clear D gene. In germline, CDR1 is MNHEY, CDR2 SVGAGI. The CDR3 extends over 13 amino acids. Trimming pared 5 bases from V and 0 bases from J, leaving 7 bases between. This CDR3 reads CASSLAVNTEAFF. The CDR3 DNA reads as TGTGCCAGCAGTCTTGCCGTGAACACTGAAGCTTTCTTT.

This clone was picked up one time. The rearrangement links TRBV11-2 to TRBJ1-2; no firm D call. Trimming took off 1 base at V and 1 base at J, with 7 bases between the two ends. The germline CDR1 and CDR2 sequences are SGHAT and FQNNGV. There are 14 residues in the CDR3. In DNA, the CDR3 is TGTGCCAGCAGCTTAGTCGCAGTTAACTATGGCTACACCTTC. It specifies CASSLVAVNYGYTF.

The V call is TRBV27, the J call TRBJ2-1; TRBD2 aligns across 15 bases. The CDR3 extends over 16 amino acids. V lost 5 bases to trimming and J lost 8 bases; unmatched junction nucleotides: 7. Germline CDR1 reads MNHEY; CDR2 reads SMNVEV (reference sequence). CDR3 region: CASSLRTSGGADEQFF. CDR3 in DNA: TGTGCCAGCAGTCTTAGGACTAGCGGGGGGGCAGATGAGCAGTTCTTC.

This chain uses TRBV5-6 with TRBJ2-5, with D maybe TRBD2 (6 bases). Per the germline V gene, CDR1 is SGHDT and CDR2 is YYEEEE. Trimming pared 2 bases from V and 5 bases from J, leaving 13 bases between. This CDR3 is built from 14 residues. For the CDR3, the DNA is TGTGCCAGCAGCTTTATCGGAGGGTCCGAGACCCAGTACTTC. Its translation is CASSFIGGSETQYF.

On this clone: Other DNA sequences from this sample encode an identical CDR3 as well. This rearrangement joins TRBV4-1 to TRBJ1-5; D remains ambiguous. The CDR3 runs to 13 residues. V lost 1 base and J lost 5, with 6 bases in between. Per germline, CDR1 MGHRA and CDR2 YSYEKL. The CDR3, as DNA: TGCGCCAGCAGCCAAGGGGAGGATCAGCCCCAGCATTTT. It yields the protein CASSQGEDQPQHF.

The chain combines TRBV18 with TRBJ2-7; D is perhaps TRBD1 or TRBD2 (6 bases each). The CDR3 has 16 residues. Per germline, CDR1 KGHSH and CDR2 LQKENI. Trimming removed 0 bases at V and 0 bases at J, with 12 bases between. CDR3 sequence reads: CASSPPKGGSSYEQYF. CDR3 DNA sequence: TGTGCCAGCTCACCACCGAAGGGGGGAAGCTCCTACGAGCAGTACTTC.

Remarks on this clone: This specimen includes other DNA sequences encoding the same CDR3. The DNA of the CDR3 is TGTGCCAGCAGTCCTGGGACGGGCTACGAGCAGTACTTC. Protein: CASSPGTGYEQYF. The V gene is TRBV7-2, the J gene TRBJ2-7, with D perhaps being TRBD1 or TRBD2 (5 bases each). V lost 6 bases, J lost 3 bases, and 12 bases lay in between. CDR1 and CDR2 from the germline V gene are SGHTA and FQGNSA. The CDR3 runs 13 residues.

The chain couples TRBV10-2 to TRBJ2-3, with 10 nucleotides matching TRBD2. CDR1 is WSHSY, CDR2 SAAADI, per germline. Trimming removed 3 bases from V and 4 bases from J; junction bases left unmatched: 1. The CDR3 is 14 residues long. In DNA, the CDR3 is TGCGCCAGCAGTGATAGCGGGGGGTCAGATACGCAGTATTTT. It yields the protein CASSDSGGSDTQYF.

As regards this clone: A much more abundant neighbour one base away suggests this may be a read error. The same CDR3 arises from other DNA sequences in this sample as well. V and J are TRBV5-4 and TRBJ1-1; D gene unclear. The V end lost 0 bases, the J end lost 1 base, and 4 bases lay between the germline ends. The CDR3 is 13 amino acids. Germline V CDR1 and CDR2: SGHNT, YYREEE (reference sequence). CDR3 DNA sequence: TGTGCCAGCAGCTTGGGTGGGAACACTGAAGCTTTCTTT. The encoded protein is CASSLGGNTEAFF.

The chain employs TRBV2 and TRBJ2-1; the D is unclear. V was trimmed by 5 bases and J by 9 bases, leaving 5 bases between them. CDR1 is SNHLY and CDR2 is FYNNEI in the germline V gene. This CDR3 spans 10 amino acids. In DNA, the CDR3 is TGTGCCAGCAGTCGCGCTGAGCAGTTCTTC. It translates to CASSRAEQFF.

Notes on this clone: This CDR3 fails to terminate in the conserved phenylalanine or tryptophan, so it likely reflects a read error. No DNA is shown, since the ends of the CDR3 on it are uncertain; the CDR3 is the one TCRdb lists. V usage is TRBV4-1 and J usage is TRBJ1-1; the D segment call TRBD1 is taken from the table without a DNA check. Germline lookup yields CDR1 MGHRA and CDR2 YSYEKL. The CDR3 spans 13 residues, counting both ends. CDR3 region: CASSQDHMTDDFR.

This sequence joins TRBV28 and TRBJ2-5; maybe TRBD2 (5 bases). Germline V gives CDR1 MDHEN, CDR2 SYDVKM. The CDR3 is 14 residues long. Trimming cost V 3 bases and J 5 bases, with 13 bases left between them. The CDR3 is CASSFRLAIETQYF. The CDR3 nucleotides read TGTGCCAGCAGTTTCCGGCTAGCTATTGAGACCCAGTACTTC.

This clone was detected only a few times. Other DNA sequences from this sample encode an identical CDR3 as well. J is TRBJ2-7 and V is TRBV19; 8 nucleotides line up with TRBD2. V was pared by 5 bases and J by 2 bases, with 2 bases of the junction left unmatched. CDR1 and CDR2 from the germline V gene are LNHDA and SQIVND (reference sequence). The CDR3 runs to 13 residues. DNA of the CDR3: TGTGCCAGTAGTTTCGGGAGGGCCTACGAGCAGTACTTC. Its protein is CASSFGRAYEQYF.

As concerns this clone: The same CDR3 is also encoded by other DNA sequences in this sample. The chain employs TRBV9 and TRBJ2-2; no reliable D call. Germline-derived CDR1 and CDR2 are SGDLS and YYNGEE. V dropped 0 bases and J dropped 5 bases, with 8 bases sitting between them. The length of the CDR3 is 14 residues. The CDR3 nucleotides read TGTGCCAGCAGCGTAGGTGTCGTAACCGGGGAGCTGTTTTTT. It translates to CASSVGVVTGELFF.

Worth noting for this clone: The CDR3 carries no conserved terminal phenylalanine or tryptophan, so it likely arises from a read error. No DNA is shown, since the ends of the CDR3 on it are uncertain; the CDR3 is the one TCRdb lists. The CDR3 loop reads CASPLSPC. This chain uses TRBV6-5 with TRBJ2-7. Termini included, the CDR3 measures 8 amino acids. Germline values: CDR1 MNHEY, CDR2 SVGAGI.

CDR3: CASSFPGDPLHF. CDR3 DNA: TGTGCCAGCAGCTTCCCAGGGGACCCCCTCCACTTT. The chain joins TRBV13 to TRBJ1-6; D may be TRBD1 (6 bases). CDR1 PRHDT and CDR2 FYEKMQ come from the germline V gene (reference sequence). The CDR3 has 12 residues. V shed 3 bases and J shed 13 bases, with 10 bases lying between them.

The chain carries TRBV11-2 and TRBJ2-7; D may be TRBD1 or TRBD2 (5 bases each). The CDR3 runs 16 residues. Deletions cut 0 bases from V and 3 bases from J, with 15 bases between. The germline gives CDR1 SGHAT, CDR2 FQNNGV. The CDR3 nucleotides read TGTGCCAGCAGCTTAGATCCGGGACGGACTTACTACGAGCAGTACTTC. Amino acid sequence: CASSLDPGRTYYEQYF.

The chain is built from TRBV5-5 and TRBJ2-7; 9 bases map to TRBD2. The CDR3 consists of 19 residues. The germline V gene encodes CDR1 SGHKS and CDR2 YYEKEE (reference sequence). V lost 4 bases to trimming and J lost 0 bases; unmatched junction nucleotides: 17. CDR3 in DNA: TGTGCCAGCAGCACGACCTATGTGGGTAGCGGGAGCTACTCCTACGAGCAGTACTTC. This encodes CASSTTYVGSGSYSYEQYF.

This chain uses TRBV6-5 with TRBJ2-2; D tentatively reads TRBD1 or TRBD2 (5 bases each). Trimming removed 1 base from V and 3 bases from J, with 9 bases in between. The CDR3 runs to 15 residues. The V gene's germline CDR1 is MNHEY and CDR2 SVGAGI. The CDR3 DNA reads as TGTGCCAGCAGTTACTGGGACGGTCACACCGGGGAGCTGTTTTTT. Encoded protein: CASSYWDGHTGELFF.

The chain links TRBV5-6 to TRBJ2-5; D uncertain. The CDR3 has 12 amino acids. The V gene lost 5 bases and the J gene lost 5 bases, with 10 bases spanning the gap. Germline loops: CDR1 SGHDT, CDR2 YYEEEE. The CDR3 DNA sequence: TGTGCCAGCAGTTGGGGTGCGGAGACCCAGTACTTC. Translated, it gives CASSWGAETQYF.

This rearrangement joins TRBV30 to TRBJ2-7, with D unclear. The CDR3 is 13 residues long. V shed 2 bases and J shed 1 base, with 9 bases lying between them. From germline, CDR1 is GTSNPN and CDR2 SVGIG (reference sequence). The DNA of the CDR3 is TGTGCCTGGAGTTCCGGCTTATCCTACGAGCAGTACTTC. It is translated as CAWSSGLSYEQYF. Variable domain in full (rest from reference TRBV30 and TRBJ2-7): SQTIHQWPATLVQPVGSPLSLECTVEGTSNPNLYWYRQAAGRGLQLLFYSVGIGQISSEVPQNLSASRPQDRQFILSSKKLLLSDSGFYLCAWSSGLSYEQYFGPGTRLTVT.

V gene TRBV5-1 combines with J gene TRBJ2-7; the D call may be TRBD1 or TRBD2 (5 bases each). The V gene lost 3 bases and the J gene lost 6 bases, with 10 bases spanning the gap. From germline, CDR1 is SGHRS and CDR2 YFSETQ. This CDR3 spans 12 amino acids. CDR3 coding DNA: TGCGCCAGCAGCTGGGGGACCTTCGAGCAGTACTTC. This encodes CASSWGTFEQYF.